This T cell receptor beta chain was documented in a study of response to subunit inactivated influenza vaccine. General study points: With each seasonal influenza vaccination, the authors suggested, few new T cells are recruited.

This CDR3 has 12 residues. Germline CDR1 is SGHRS and CDR2 is YFSETQ. The ends lost 5 bases at V and 5 bases at J; junction bases unmatched: 4. TCRdb called the RT-PCR reads again in MiXCR, with one record for every CDR3 protein. The sample holds roughly 190,000 distinct CDR3 sequences; about an eighth are singletons and the top ten take 25% to 30%. On this clonotype itself: Its antigen remains unknown.

In addition, the sample was reused for a study of T cells expressing NK-cell markers. That work adds: Scientists made TCR beta cDNA using 5'RACE template switching with UMIs. Beta-chain profiling covered CD3+CD56+NKG2C+, CD3+CD56+NKG2C- and CD3+CD56-NKG2C+ sorted subsets. Dominant NKG2C+ clonotypes were found to form 1.0-7.0% of CD8+ T cells in about six donors.

Sequences were derived from CD8+ T cells sorted from PBMCs, sampled approximately 12 days after vaccination. The gene calls are TRBV5-1 and TRBJ2-7; 7 bases fit TRBD1. The TCR comes from a man aged 45-65 years who received an inactivated influenza vaccine. The CDR3 coding sequence is TGCGCCAGCAGTTTTGACAGGGACGAGCAGTACTTC. Translation: CASSFDRDEQYF.